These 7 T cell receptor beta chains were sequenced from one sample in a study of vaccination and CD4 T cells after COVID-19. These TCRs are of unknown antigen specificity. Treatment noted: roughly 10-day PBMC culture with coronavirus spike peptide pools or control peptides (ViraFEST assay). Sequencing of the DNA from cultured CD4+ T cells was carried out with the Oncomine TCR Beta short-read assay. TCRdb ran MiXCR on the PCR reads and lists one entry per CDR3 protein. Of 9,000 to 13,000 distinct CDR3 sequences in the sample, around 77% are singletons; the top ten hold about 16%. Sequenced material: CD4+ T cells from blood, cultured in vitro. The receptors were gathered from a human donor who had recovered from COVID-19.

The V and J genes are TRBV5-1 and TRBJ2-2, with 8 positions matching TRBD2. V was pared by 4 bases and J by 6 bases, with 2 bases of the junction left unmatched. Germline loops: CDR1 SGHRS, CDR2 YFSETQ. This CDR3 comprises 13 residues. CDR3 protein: CASSREGAGELFF. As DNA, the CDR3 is TGCGCCAGCAGCCGGGAGGGGGCCGGGGAGCTGTTTTTT. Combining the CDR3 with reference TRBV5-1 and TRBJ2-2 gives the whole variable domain KAGVTQTPRYLIKTRGQQVTLSCSPISGHRSVSWYQQTPGQGLQFLFEYFSETQRNKGNFPGRFSGRQFSNSRSEMNVSTLELGDSALYLCASSREGAGELFFGEGSRLTVL.

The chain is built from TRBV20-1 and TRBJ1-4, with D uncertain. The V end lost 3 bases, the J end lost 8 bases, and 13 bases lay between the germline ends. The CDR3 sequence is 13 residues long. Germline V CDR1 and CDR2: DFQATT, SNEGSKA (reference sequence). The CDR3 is CSASGRGREKLFF. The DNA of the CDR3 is TGCAGTGCTAGTGGGCGGGGTCGGGAAAAACTGTTTTTT.

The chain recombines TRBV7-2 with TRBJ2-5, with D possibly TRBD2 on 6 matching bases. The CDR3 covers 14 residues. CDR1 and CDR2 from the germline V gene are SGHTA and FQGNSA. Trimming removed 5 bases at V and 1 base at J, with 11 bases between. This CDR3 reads CASSPRDGQETQYF. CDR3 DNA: TGTGCCAGCAGCCCGCGGGACGGCCAAGAGACCCAGTACTTC.

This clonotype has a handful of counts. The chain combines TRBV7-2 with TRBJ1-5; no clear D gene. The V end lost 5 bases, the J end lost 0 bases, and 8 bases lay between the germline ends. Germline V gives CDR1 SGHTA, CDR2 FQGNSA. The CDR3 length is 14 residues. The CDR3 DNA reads TGTGCCAGCAGCCTTACCGATAGCAATCAGCCCCAGCATTTT. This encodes CASSLTDSNQPQHF.

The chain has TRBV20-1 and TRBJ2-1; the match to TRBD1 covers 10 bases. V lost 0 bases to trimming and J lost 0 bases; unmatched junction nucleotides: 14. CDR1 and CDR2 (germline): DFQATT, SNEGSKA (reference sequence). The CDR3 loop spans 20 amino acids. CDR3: CSARDQDRGMFISSYNEQFF. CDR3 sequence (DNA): TGCAGTGCTAGAGATCAGGACAGGGGGATGTTCATCAGCTCCTACAATGAGCAGTTCTTC.

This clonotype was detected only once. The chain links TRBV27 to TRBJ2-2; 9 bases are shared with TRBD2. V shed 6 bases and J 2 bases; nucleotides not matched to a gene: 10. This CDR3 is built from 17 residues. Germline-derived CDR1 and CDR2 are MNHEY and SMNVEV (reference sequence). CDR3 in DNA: TGTGCCAGCAGAATTAGGACTAGCGACTATAACACCGGGGAGCTGTTTTTT. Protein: CASRIRTSDYNTGELFF.

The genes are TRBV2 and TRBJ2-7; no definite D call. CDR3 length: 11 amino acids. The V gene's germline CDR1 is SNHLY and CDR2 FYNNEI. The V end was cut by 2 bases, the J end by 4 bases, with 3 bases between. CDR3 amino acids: CASSEPYEQYF. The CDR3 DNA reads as TGTGCCAGCAGTGAACCTTACGAGCAGTACTTC.